A single sample gave rise to the 29 T cell receptor beta chains below, sequenced in a study of blood T cell repertoires in COVID-19 (dated by TCRdb to between 2020 and 2021). The library was built by means of the immunoSEQ multiplex PCR assay. In its TCRdb copy, this immuneACCESS table keeps in-frame sequences only and misses some clones. Where compared with another copy, unresolved V genes explain less than half of these, and the others have no known cause. The sample yields roughly 290,000 clones; roughly 89% were counted once. The top ten hold 1.7% of the sample. The sequencing sample was made of PBMCs or T cells enriched from blood (not recorded which). All receptors derive from a woman aged 18-30 years with acute COVID-19.

The chain couples TRBV6-4 to TRBJ2-3; D possibly corresponds to TRBD1 (6 bases). Looked up from germline, CDR1 is MRHNA and CDR2 is SNTAGT. This CDR3 has 15 amino acids. Trimming removed 3 bases at V and 1 base at J, with 11 bases between. The CDR3 DNA follows: TGTGCCAGCAGTGAAATGGCAGGGGGCACAGATACGCAGTATTTT. Amino acids: CASSEMAGGTDTQYF.

The CDR3 DNA reads as TGCGCCAGCAGCCAAGATGGTAGTCGAGCAGGGCAGAACACCGGGGAGCTGTTTTTT. Translation: CASSQDGSRAGQNTGELFF. V and J are TRBV4-1 and TRBJ2-2; the D gene is possibly TRBD1 (5 bases). The CDR3 length is 19 residues. The V end lost 0 bases, the J end lost 1 base, and 18 bases lay between the germline ends. Germline assignment: CDR1 MGHRA and CDR2 YSYEKL.

The chain is built from TRBV10-3 and TRBJ1-5; D not certain. There are 16 residues in the CDR3. V was trimmed by 0 bases and J by 3 bases, leaving 12 bases between them. The germline V gene has CDR1 ENHRY and CDR2 SYGVKD. In DNA, the CDR3 is TGTGCCATCAGTGAGTCAAAGCGGGGATCCAATCAGCCCCAGCATTTT. Protein product: CAISESKRGSNQPQHF.

This clone was seen only a few times. The chain has TRBV11-2 and TRBJ2-7; maybe TRBD1 (5 bases). V gave up 2 bases and J gave up 7 bases, with 27 bases separating them. The CDR3 has 18 residues. Germline V lookup: CDR1 SGHAT, CDR2 FQNNGV. This CDR3 reads CASSLRTPPLTVPGEQYF. The CDR3 bases are TGTGCCAGCAGCTTACGTACCCCTCCTTTGACAGTCCCCGGGGAGCAGTACTTC.

V is TRBV5-4 and J is TRBJ1-1; 7 nucleotides align to TRBD1. CDR3 length equals 15 residues. Germline CDR1 is SGHNT and CDR2 is YYREEE (reference sequence). V gave up 4 bases and J gave up 0 bases; unmatched junction bases: 6. The chain's CDR3 is CASSLQQGMNTEAFF. CDR3 nucleotides: TGTGCCAGCAGCCTACAACAGGGGATGAACACTGAAGCTTTCTTT. Together with reference TRBV5-4 and TRBJ1-1, the CDR3 gives the full variable domain: ETGVTQSPTHLIKTRGQQVTLRCSSQSGHNTVSWYQQALGQGPQFIFQYYREEENGRGNFPPRFSGLQFPNYSSELNVNALELDDSALYLCASSLQQGMNTEAFFGQGTRLTVV.

The V and J genes are TRBV27 and TRBJ2-7; 12 nucleotides align to TRBD2. Germline CDR1 is MNHEY and CDR2 is SMNVEV (reference sequence). This CDR3 spans 16 amino acids. With V trimmed by 3 bases and J by 6 bases, 9 bases remained unmatched. The CDR3 DNA follows: TGTGCCAGCAGTTTCCTAGCGGGAGGGCAATCTATCGAGCAGTACTTC. Protein product: CASSFLAGGQSIEQYF.

The chain couples TRBV6-5 to TRBJ1-1; a weak D match, TRBD1 (5 bases). Trimming removed 4 bases from V and 2 bases from J, with 14 bases in between. This CDR3 is 15 amino acids long. From germline, CDR1 is MNHEY and CDR2 SVGAGI. The CDR3 spells CASSSPGQGNTEAFF. As DNA, the CDR3 is TGTGCCAGCAGTTCCCCAGGGCAGGGAAACACTGAAGCTTTCTTT.

DNA for the CDR3: TGTGCCAGCTCACCACCCGCGACAGGGGGCAATCAGCCCCAGCATTTT. This codes for CASSPPATGGNQPQHF. The J gene is TRBJ1-5, the V gene TRBV18, with TRBD1 identical over 8 bases. The ends lost 0 bases at V and 2 bases at J; junction bases unmatched: 3. The CDR3 is made up of 16 amino acids. Per the germline V gene, CDR1 is KGHSH and CDR2 is LQKENI.

The chain combines TRBV2 with TRBJ1-2; TRBD1 aligns across 12 bases. The CDR3 has 15 residues. Trimming cost V 7 bases and J 1 base; bases outside gene matches: 4. Germline values: CDR1 SNHLY, CDR2 FYNNEI. The CDR3 bases are TGTGCCAGCACTGGGACAGGGGGCCTTAACTATGGCTACACCTTC. It specifies CASTGTGGLNYGYTF.

The V call is TRBV4-2, the J call TRBJ1-1; D ambiguous. CDR1 and CDR2 (germline): LGHNA, YNFKEQ. The CDR3 extends over 15 amino acids. Trimming took 3 bases from V and 1 from J, leaving 12 bases between them. The CDR3 region has the DNA TGTGCCAGCAGCCACCTAGGACTGGGGAACACTGAAGCTTTCTTT. Translation: CASSHLGLGNTEAFF.

V and J are TRBV11-2 and TRBJ2-3, with TRBD2 as a possible D gene (6 bases). Germline V CDR1 and CDR2: SGHAT, FQNNGV. V was shortened by 3 bases and J by 8 bases, with 18 bases between the two germline ends. The CDR3 totals 15 residues. CDR3 loop: CASSLEPGVHLTQYF. CDR3 nucleotide sequence: TGTGCCAGCAGCTTGGAGCCGGGAGTCCACCTTACGCAGTATTTT.

The chain recombines TRBV18 with TRBJ2-3; 10 bases line up with TRBD2. V dropped 0 bases and J dropped 2; count of bases not matched to a gene: 8. Germline CDR1 and CDR2: KGHSH and LQKENI. The CDR3 extends over 18 amino acids. CDR3 in amino acids: CASSPPAGGPGHTDTQYF. The CDR3 DNA sequence: TGTGCCAGCTCACCACCAGCGGGAGGGCCGGGTCACACAGATACGCAGTATTTT.

The V call is TRBV7-9, the J call TRBJ2-2, with 8 bases identical to TRBD1. This CDR3 has 16 amino acids. The germline V gene has CDR1 SEHNR and CDR2 FQNEAQ (reference sequence). V was pared by 5 bases and J by 3 bases, with 8 bases of the junction left unmatched. The CDR3 coding sequence is TGTGCCAGCAGCCAAAGAACAGGGGGAGACACCGGGGAGCTGTTTTTT. Amino acid sequence: CASSQRTGGDTGELFF.

The chain carries TRBV6-5 and TRBJ1-2; possible D gene TRBD1, 5 bases. The CDR3 contains 12 residues. In germline, CDR1 is MNHEY, CDR2 SVGAGI. V dropped 10 bases and J dropped 7 bases, with 16 bases sitting between them. DNA of the CDR3: TGTGCCACCAACACCTGGGGGGGTGGCTACACCTTC. The encoded protein is CATNTWGGGYTF.

Only a few counts were recorded for this clone. The rearrangement joins TRBV9 to TRBJ1-1; tentative D call: TRBD1 (5 bases). Trimming took 1 base from V and 2 from J, leaving 9 bases between them. The germline V gene encodes CDR1 SGDLS and CDR2 YYNGEE. The CDR3 covers 14 residues. The CDR3 reads CASSVLGGNTEAFF. CDR3 DNA sequence: TGTGCCAGCAGCGTATTGGGGGGAAACACTGAAGCTTTCTTT.

The chain is built from TRBV6-6 and TRBJ2-1; TRBD2 matches 13 bases. Germline V CDR1 and CDR2: MNHNY, SVGAGI (reference sequence). Losses at the gene ends were 6 bases for V and 7 bases for J; bases not matched to a gene: 3. This CDR3 has 14 residues. CDR3 residues: CASSGLAGVNEQFF. The CDR3 DNA follows: TGTGCCAGCAGCGGACTAGCGGGAGTAAATGAGCAGTTCTTC.

This rearrangement joins TRBV27 to TRBJ1-1, with a possible D match to TRBD1 (5 bases). Trimming shortened V by 6 bases and J by 1 base, and 30 bases separated the two germline ends. Per the germline V gene, CDR1 is MNHEY and CDR2 is SMNVEV (reference sequence). The CDR3 loop spans 20 amino acids. The CDR3 loop is CASRATNPGRVRASNTEAFF. The CDR3 nucleotides are TGTGCCAGCAGGGCTACCAATCCGGGCAGGGTGAGAGCCTCGAACACTGAAGCTTTCTTT.

The V and J genes are TRBV6-5 and TRBJ2-1; D remains ambiguous. The CDR3 covers 15 residues. With 7 bases removed from V and 0 bases from J, the gap between germline ends came to 13 bases. CDR1 and CDR2 from the germline V gene are MNHEY and SVGAGI. For the CDR3, the DNA is TGTGCCAGCAAACTGTCTAGGAGCTCCTACAATGAGCAGTTCTTC. This encodes CASKLSRSSYNEQFF.

The chain links TRBV29-1 to TRBJ1-1, with 8 bases that match TRBD1. The V segment lost 7 bases and the J segment 1 base; nucleotides outside the gene matches: 8. Germline V gene data show CDR1 as SQVTM and CDR2 as ANQGSEA. The CDR3 extends over 14 amino acids. CDR3: CSALRQGPNTEAFF. The CDR3 nucleotides are TGCAGCGCACTACGACAGGGGCCGAACACTGAAGCTTTCTTT.

Only a few counts were recorded for this clone. This chain joins TRBV7-2 and TRBJ2-5; possibly TRBD1 for D (6 bases). The CDR3 loop spans 14 amino acids. Trimming removed 0 bases at V and 8 bases at J, with 13 bases between. Germline values: CDR1 SGHTA, CDR2 FQGNSA. The DNA for the CDR3 is TGTGCCAGCAGCTTAGCGGGGGCGGTGGCAACCCAGTACTTC. The encoded protein is CASSLAGAVATQYF. Drawing the rest from reference TRBV7-2 and TRBJ2-5, the complete variable domain is GAGVSQSPSNKVTEKGKDVELRCDPISGHTALYWYRQSLGQGLEFLIYFQGNSAPDKSGLPSDRFSAERTGGSVSTLTIQRTQQEDSAVYLCASSLAGAVATQYFGPGTRLLVL.

The chain is built from TRBV27 and TRBJ1-1, with D perhaps TRBD1 (6 bases). CDR1 is MNHEY and CDR2 is SMNVEV in the germline V gene (reference sequence). This CDR3 has 14 residues. Deletions cut 8 bases from V and 0 bases from J, with 13 bases between. DNA for the CDR3: TGTGCCAGCGGGCCTCCAGGGGTGAACACTGAAGCTTTCTTT. It translates to CASGPPGVNTEAFF.

CDR3 DNA: TGTGCCAGCAGCCCCCGGGTAGCGGGACGCACCGGGGAGCTGTTTTTT. Translated, it gives CASSPRVAGRTGELFF. The rearrangement joins TRBV11-2 to TRBJ2-2; TRBD2 matches 8 bases. The V gene end was trimmed by 5 bases and the J gene end by 4 bases; junction bases not matched to a gene: 9. Germline V gives CDR1 SGHAT, CDR2 FQNNGV. The CDR3 is made up of 16 amino acids.

DNA of the CDR3: TGTGCCATCAGTGACGGGACTCCGAACACTGAAGCTTTCTTT. The encoded protein is CAISDGTPNTEAFF. This chain joins TRBV10-3 and TRBJ1-1; possibly TRBD1 for D (5 bases). This CDR3 has 14 amino acids. CDR1 is ENHRY, CDR2 SYGVKD, per germline. Trimming shortened V by 3 bases and J by 1 base, and 9 bases separated the two germline ends.

This chain uses TRBV11-2 with TRBJ2-3; tentatively, D is TRBD2 (6 bases). Trimming took 5 bases from V and 0 from J, leaving 18 bases between them. Germline CDR1 reads SGHAT; CDR2 reads FQNNGV. The CDR3 totals 17 residues. CDR3 in amino acids: CASSPRALGTSTDTQYF. The CDR3 DNA follows: TGTGCCAGCAGCCCCCGGGCCCTAGGGACTAGCACAGATACGCAGTATTTT.

The chain joins TRBV2 to TRBJ1-1; D remains ambiguous. The CDR3 runs 11 residues. CDR1 and CDR2 from the germline V gene are SNHLY and FYNNEI. Trimming took 2 bases from V and 8 from J, leaving 6 bases between them. CDR3: CASSEPFEAFF. The CDR3 DNA follows: TGTGCCAGCAGTGAACCGTTCGAAGCTTTCTTT.

This clone was picked up one time. This chain uses TRBV2 with TRBJ2-3, with 8 bases matching TRBD2. The CDR3 runs to 15 residues. Trimming at V came to 3 bases and at J to 2 bases, leaving 4 bases not matched to a gene. Looked up from germline, CDR1 is SNHLY and CDR2 is FYNNEI. The CDR3 protein is CASSEQAGDTDTQYF. The CDR3 bases are TGTGCCAGCAGTGAGCAAGCGGGAGACACAGATACGCAGTATTTT.

The CDR3 spells CASSFGLASGSSYEQYF. The CDR3 region has the DNA TGTGCCAGCAGCTTTGGGTTGGCTAGCGGGAGCTCCTACGAGCAGTACTTC. The chain links TRBV7-9 to TRBJ2-7, with 10 bases aligning to TRBD2. This CDR3 comprises 17 residues. V trimming: 3 bases; J trimming: 0 bases; junction bases outside the gene matches: 8. Germline V gene lookup returns CDR1 SEHNR and CDR2 FQNEAQ (reference sequence).

V and J are TRBV4-1 and TRBJ2-7; 11 bases are shared with TRBD2. Trimming took 4 bases from V and 0 from J; bases not matched to a gene: 8. CDR3 length equals 17 residues. Germline V gives CDR1 MGHRA, CDR2 YSYEKL. The CDR3: CASSLLAGGSSSYEQYF. The CDR3 nucleotides are TGCGCCAGCAGCCTTCTAGCGGGAGGCTCAAGCTCCTACGAGCAGTACTTC.

This chain joins TRBV3-1 (or the pseudogene TRBV3-2) and TRBJ2-3; 9 nucleotides align to TRBD2. After removal of 1 base from V and 2 bases from J, the junction contained 4 bases not matched to a gene. CDR3 length: 16 amino acids. Germline V CDR1 and CDR2: LGHDT, YNNKEL (reference sequence). The CDR3 is CASSQGLAGHTDTQYF. Written as DNA, the CDR3 is TGTGCCAGCAGCCAAGGGCTAGCGGGACACACAGATACGCAGTATTTT.